Detailed here is one TCR beta chain. V lost 2 bases and J 0 bases, leaving 10 bases between the germline ends. Germline V gene sequence: CDR1 GTSNPN, CDR2 SVGIG (reference sequence). CDR3 length: 15 amino acids. The data derive from a study of T cell responses to AZD1222 COVID-19 vaccine. Measured with immunoSEQ multiplex PCR; TCRdb has only the in-frame clones, and not every one. The sample yields about 120,000 clones, roughly 90% seen once. This material consisted of peripheral blood, taken on day 0 of AZD1222 vaccination. The clonotype was recovered from an adult in good health. The J gene is TRBJ2-2, the V gene TRBV30; the D gene is possibly TRBD1 (6 bases). The DNA of the CDR3 is TGTGCCTGGAGTACAAGGACAGCGAACACCGGGGAGCTGTTTTTT. Translated, it gives CAWSTRTANTGELFF. The full variable domain, completed using reference TRBV30 and TRBJ2-2, is SQTIHQWPATLVQPVGSPLSLECTVEGTSNPNLYWYRQAAGRGLQLLFYSVGIGQISSEVPQNLSASRPQDRQFILSSKKLLLSDSGFYLCAWSTRTANTGELFFGEGSRLTVL.